This T cell receptor (beta chain) comes out of a study of control samples from healthy donors and cancer patients. This table comes from immunoSEQ multiplex PCR, and its TCRdb copy is limited to in-frame clones, with some not included. The sample includes more than 140,000 clones, 94% of them seen just once. The CDR3 extends over 15 amino acids. Germline V gene lookup returns CDR1 MDHEN and CDR2 SYDVKM. The V end was cut by 3 bases, the J end by 1 base, with 7 bases between. J is TRBJ1-6 and V is TRBV28; D unresolved. The material sequenced was blood. The TCR was taken from a man between 35 and 55 years old in good health. The CDR3 DNA reads as TGTGCCAGCAGTTTCTCGCCATCCTATAATTCACCCCTCCACTTT. This gives the protein CASSFSPSYNSPLHF.